The T cell receptor beta chain under discussion was sequenced for a study of circulating CD8 cells and anti-PD-1 response in melanoma. By sample fraction, this clonotype is large. No DNA is shown, since the ends of the CDR3 on it are uncertain; the CDR3 is the one TCRdb lists. Germline CDR1 reads SQVTM; CDR2 reads ANQGSEA. The CDR3 spans 11 residues, counting both ends. Each library started from roughly 15 ng of total RNA using the QIAseq Immune Repertoire TCR panel. TCRdb called the reads again in MiXCR, with one record for every CDR3 protein. The sample includes 400 to 500 distinct CDR3 sequences, 5% to 7% seen only once; the top ten take 33%. Four subsets defined by PD-1 and/or TIGIT were sorted from live CD3+CD8+TCRalphabeta+ cells.

This clonotype was sampled from a human donor with melanoma. Source: CD8+ T cells from PBMCs, taken at baseline or after one month of anti-PD-1 therapy (not recorded which). V and J are TRBV29-1 and TRBJ2-1; TRBD2 reflects the table's D call only, with no check against the DNA. The chain's CDR3 is CSVGTGTLTDF.